Sequencing of this T cell receptor (beta chain) was carried out in a study of T cells in Graves' hyperthyroidism and ophthalmopathy. TCR beta CDR3 regions were amplified from RNA. Using the HTBI primer set, a first-round RT-PCR was run on the TCR CDR3. TCRdb analysed the multiplex PCR reads with MiXCR anew, one entry per CDR3 protein. The data hold approximately 600,000 distinct CDR3 sequences, with approximately 15% observed a single time. The sample taken for sequencing was blood. This TCR was recovered from a woman aged 18-29 years with Graves' ophthalmopathy.

The CDR3 here is CASSPPLGLHEQYF. For the CDR3, the DNA is TGTGCCAGTAGTCCCCCCCTGGGGCTCCACGAGCAGTACTTC. This rearrangement joins TRBV19 to TRBJ2-7; a possible D gene is TRBD1 (5 bases). Trimming cost V 5 bases and J 5 bases, with 16 bases left between them. From germline, CDR1 is LNHDA and CDR2 SQIVND (reference sequence). This CDR3 comprises 14 residues.